This TCR beta chain appears in the sequencing data of a study of tumor T cells in aggressive B-cell lymphoma. This clone was counted once. TCRdb's copy holds only in-frame clones and misses some; the assay was immunoSEQ multiplex PCR. The sample consists of 1,500 to 2,000 clones, roughly four fifths of them appearing once. CDR1 and CDR2 from the germline V gene are MGHRA and YSYEKL. The germline V and J ends were trimmed by 2 bases and 8 bases, with 6 bases remaining between them. This CDR3 is built from 12 residues. The receptor's source is an adult with diffuse large B cell lymphoma. J is TRBJ2-2 and V is TRBV4-1; tentatively, D is TRBD2 (5 bases). Sequenced material: tumor tissue. The CDR3 is CASSQRGGELFF. CDR3 coding DNA: TGCGCCAGCAGCCAAAGAGGGGGGGAGCTGTTTTTT.